One T cell receptor beta chain is described in this entry. The record originates from a study of PD-1 blockade in classical Hodgkin lymphoma. Time point indicated: newly diagnosed, previously untreated cHL patient sample. Using magnetic negative selection, the CD4+ T cells were separated out of thawed PBMCs. Germline V lookup: CDR1 SGHTA, CDR2 FQGNSA. This CDR3 comprises 16 residues. The germline V and J ends were trimmed by 1 base and 5 bases, with 17 bases remaining between them. The data were produced by immunoSEQ multiplex PCR, yet TCRdb's version contains in-frame clones alone and is incomplete. Here the sample spans fewer than 25,000 clones, roughly nine tenths being singletons.

The J gene is TRBJ2-5, the V gene TRBV7-2; tentative D call: TRBD2 (7 bases). The clonotype was recovered from a human donor with classical Hodgkin lymphoma. The sample consisted of CD4+ T cells from blood. The CDR3 sequence: CASSLGPRGPDETQYF. Here the CDR3 DNA reads TGTGCCAGCAGCTTAGGGCCGCGGGGGCCAGACGAGACCCAGTACTTC.